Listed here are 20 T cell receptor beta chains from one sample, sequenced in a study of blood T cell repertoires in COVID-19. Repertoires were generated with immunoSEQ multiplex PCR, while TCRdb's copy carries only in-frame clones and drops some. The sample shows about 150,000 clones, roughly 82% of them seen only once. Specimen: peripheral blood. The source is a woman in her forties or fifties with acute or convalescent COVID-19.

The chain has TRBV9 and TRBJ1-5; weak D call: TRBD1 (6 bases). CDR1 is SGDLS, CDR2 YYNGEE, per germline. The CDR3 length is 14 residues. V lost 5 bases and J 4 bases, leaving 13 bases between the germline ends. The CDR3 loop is CASSAGVSNQPQHF. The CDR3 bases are TGTGCCAGCAGTGCAGGGGTATCGAATCAGCCCCAGCATTTT.

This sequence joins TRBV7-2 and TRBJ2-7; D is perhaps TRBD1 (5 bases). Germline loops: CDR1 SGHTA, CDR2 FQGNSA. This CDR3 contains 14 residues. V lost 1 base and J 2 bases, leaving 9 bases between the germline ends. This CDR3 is CASSLGGSTYEQYF. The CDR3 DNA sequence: TGTGCCAGCAGCTTAGGGGGCAGCACCTACGAGCAGTACTTC.

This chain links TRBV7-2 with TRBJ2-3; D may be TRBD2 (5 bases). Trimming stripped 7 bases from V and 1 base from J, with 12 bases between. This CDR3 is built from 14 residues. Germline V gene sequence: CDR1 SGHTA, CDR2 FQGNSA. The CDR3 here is CASILTRGTDTQYF. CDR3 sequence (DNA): TGTGCCAGCATCCTCACTAGAGGCACAGATACGCAGTATTTT.

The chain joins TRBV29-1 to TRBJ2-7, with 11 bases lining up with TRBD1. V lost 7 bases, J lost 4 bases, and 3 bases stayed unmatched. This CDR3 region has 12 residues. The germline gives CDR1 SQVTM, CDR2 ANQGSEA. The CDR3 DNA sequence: TGCAGCGCCGGACAGGGGGCATACGAGCAGTACTTC. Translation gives CSAGQGAYEQYF.

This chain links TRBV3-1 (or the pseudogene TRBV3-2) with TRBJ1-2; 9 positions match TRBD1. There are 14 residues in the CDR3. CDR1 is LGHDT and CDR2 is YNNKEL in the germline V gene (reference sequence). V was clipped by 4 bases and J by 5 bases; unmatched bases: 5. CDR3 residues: CASSPTGGGYGYTF. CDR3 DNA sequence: TGTGCCAGCAGCCCAACAGGGGGCGGTTATGGCTACACCTTC.

CDR3 region: CASSSVIGGGEDTQYF. The CDR3 coding sequence is TGTGCCAGCAGTTCGGTAATTGGGGGAGGGGAGGATACGCAGTATTTT. This chain links TRBV28 with TRBJ2-3; TRBD2 matches at 7 bases. V shed 4 bases, J shed 6 bases, and the junction held 13 bases outside the gene matches. The CDR3 extends over 16 amino acids. Germline V CDR1 and CDR2: MDHEN, SYDVKM.

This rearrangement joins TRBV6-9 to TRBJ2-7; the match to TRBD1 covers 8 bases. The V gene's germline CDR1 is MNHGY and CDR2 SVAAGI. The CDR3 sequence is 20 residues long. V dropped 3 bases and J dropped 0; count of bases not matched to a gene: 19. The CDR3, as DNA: TGTGCCAGCAGTTACAGGGGGCTGAGACCGGGGCTCACCAACTCCTACGAGCAGTACTTC. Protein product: CASSYRGLRPGLTNSYEQYF.

The CDR3: CATTPGLAGGETQYF. The CDR3 DNA reads TGCGCCACAACCCCGGGACTAGCGGGGGGAGAGACCCAGTACTTC. The chain links TRBV5-1 to TRBJ2-5; 15 bases match TRBD2. The length of the CDR3 is 15 residues. Germline loops: CDR1 SGHRS, CDR2 YFSETQ. V shed 9 bases and J 4 bases; nucleotides not matched to a gene: 7. Using reference TRBV5-1 and TRBJ2-5 for the parts outside the CDR3, the full variable domain is KAGVTQTPRYLIKTRGQQVTLSCSPISGHRSVSWYQQTPGQGLQFLFEYFSETQRNKGNFPGRFSGRQFSNSRSEMNVSTLELGDSALYLCATTPGLAGGETQYFGPGTRLLVL.

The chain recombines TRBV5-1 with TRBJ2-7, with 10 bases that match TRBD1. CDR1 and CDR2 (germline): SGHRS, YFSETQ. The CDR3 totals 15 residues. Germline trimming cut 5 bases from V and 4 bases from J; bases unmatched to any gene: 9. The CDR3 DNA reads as TGCGCCAGCAGTCCCGGGGACAGGGGAATTTACGAGCAGTACTTC. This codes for CASSPGDRGIYEQYF. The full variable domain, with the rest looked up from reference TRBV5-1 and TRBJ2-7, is KAGVTQTPRYLIKTRGQQVTLSCSPISGHRSVSWYQQTPGQGLQFLFEYFSETQRNKGNFPGRFSGRQFSNSRSEMNVSTLELGDSALYLCASSPGDRGIYEQYFGPGTRLTVT.

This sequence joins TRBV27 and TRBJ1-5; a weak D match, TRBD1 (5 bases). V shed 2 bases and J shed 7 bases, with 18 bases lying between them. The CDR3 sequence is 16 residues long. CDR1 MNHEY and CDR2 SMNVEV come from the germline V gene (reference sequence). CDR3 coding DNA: TGTGCCAGCAGTTTAGCCCGTCCAGGGTTAAGACAGCCCCAGCATTTT. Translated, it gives CASSLARPGLRQPQHF.

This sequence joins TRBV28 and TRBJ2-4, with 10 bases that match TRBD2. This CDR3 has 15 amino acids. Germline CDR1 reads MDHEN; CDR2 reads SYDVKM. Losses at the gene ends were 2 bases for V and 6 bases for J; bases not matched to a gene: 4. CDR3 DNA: TGTGCCAGCAGTTTAGGAGCGGGAGGGTTAAACATTCAGTACTTC. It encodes CASSLGAGGLNIQYF.

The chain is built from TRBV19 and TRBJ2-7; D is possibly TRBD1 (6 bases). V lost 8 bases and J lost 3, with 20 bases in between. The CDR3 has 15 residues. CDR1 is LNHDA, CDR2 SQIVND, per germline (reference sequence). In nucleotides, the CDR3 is TGTGCCAGTGGGCCCATTTGGGGGCCTAACTACGAGCAGTACTTC. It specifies CASGPIWGPNYEQYF.

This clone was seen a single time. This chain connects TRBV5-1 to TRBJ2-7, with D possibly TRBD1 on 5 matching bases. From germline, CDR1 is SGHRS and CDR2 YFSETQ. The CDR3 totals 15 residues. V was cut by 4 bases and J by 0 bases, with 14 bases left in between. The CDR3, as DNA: TGCGCCAGCAGCCAAGGACAAAGTCACTCCTACGAGCAGTACTTC. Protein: CASSQGQSHSYEQYF.

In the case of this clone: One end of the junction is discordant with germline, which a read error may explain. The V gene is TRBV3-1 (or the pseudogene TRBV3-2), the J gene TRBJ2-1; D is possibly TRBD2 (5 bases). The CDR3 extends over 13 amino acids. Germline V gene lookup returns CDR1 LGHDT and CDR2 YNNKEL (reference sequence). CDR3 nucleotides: TGTGCCAGCAGCCAAGACGACTACCATGAGCAGTTCTTC. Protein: CASSQDDYHEQFF.

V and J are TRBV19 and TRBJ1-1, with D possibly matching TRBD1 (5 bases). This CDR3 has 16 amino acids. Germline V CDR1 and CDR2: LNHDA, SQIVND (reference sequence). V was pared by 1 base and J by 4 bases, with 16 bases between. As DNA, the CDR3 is TGTGCCAGTAGTATAGGCCTTGGGGCCGGCACCACTGAAGCTTTCTTT. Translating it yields CASSIGLGAGTTEAFF.

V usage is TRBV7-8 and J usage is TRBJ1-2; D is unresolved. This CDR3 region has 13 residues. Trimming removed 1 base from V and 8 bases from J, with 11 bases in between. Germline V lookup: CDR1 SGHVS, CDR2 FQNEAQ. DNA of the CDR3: TGTGCCAGCAGCTTAGGGGTAGCAATGGGCTACACCTTC. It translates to CASSLGVAMGYTF. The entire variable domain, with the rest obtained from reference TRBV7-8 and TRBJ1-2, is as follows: GAGVSQSPRYKVAKRGQDVALRCDPISGHVSLFWYQQALGQGPEFLTYFQNEAQLDKSGLPSDRFFAERPEGSVSTLKIQRTQQEDSAVYLCASSLGVAMGYTFGSGTRLTVV.

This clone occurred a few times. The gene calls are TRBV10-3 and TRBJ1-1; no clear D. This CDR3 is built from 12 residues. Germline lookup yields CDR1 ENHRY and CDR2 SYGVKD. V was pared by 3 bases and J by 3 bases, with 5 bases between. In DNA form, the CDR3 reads TGTGCCATCAGTGAACGCGACACTGAAGCTTTCTTT. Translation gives CAISERDTEAFF.

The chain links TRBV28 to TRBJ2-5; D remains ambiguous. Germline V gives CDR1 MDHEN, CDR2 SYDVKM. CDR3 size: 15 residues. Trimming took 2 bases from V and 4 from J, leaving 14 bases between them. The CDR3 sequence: CASSLGLGRPETQYF. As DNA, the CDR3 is TGTGCCAGCAGTTTAGGCCTAGGTCGTCCAGAGACCCAGTACTTC.

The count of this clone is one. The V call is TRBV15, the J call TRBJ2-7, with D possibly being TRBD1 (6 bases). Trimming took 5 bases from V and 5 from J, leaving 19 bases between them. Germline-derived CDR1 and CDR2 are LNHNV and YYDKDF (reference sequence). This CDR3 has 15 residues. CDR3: CATSPSTGPGDEQYF. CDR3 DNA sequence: TGTGCCACCAGCCCTTCGACAGGTCCCGGGGACGAGCAGTACTTC.

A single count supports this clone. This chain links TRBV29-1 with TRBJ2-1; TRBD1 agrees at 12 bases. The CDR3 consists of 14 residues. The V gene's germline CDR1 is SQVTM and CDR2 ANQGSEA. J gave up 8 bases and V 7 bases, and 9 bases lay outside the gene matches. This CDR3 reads CSADRDRGQYEQFF. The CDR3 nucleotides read TGCAGCGCCGACCGGGACAGGGGGCAGTATGAGCAGTTCTTC.